The rows below give T cell receptor beta chains drawn from one sample of a study of blood T cell repertoires in COVID-19. Some clones are missing from TCRdb's copy, which holds only in-frame ones; the method was immunoSEQ multiplex PCR. The profile shows more than 250,000 clones, around 84% of them singletons. Material for sequencing was PBMCs or T cells enriched from blood (not recorded which). The receptor set was obtained from a woman aged 18-29 years who had recovered from COVID-19. The CDR3 runs from the conserved cysteine through the conserved F or W. D genes are given only for firm matches. Expanded clones get a size class; other rows say once, few or many, or leave the size out.

j_gene	d_gene	abundance	v_gene	CDR3nt	CDR3aa
TRBJ2-5	.	.	TRBV27	TGTGCCAGCAGTCCGACCCTAGAGGGAGAGACCCAGTACTTC	CASSPTLEGETQYF
TRBJ2-7	.	.	TRBV4-1	TGCGCCAGCAGCCAGGAGACTACGACCTCTTACGAGCAGTACTTC	CASSQETTTSYEQYF
TRBJ1-1	.	.	TRBV3-1/TRBV3-2	TGTGCCAGCAGCCAAGTAAGGGGGAACACTGAAGCTTTCTTT	CASSQVRGNTEAFF
TRBJ1-2	TRBD1	.	TRBV28	TGTGCCAGCACCGGGACAGCTTATGGCTACACCTTC	CASTGTAYGYTF
TRBJ1-3	.	.	TRBV7-9	TGTGCCAGCAGCTTAGGGGCAGGCTCTGGAAACACCATATATTTT	CASSLGAGSGNTIYF
TRBJ2-7	TRBD2	.	TRBV5-4	TGTGCCAGCAGCGAGGGACTAGCGGCCCCCTACGAGCAGTACTTC	CASSEGLAAPYEQYF
TRBJ1-2	.	.	TRBV3-1/TRBV3-2	TGTGCCAGCAGCCACTCACAAAGAGGGAAGGGCTACACCTTC	CASSHSQRGKGYTF
TRBJ1-3	.	.	TRBV5-1	TGCGCCAGCAGAACAGGGACCCTCTCTGGAAACACCATATATTTT	CASRTGTLSGNTIYF
TRBJ2-2	.	.	TRBV15	TGTGCCACCAGCAGAGATACTGGGGGGGCGGAGCTGTTTTTT	CATSRDTGGAELFF
TRBJ1-5	.	.	TRBV4-1	TGCGCCAGCGCCCGGGGGAGAAGCAATCAGCCCCAGCATTTT	CASARGRSNQPQHF
TRBJ2-3	.	.	TRBV4-2	TGTGCCAGCAGCCAAGATCGGGCGGGGTTAAGCACAGATACGCAGTATTTT	CASSQDRAGLSTDTQYF
TRBJ2-7	.	.	TRBV27	TGTGCCAGCAGTTTCCTAGCGAGGCCCTACGAGCAGTACTTC	CASSFLARPYEQYF
TRBJ2-1	TRBD1	few	TRBV20-1	TGCAGTGCTAGTCAAACAGGGGGCGCCTACAATGAGCAGTTCTTC	CSASQTGGAYNEQFF
TRBJ2-3	.	.	TRBV27	TGTGCCAGCAGTTTCAAAGGGGGAGAGAGCACAGATACGCAGTATTTT	CASSFKGGESTDTQYF
TRBJ2-1	.	.	TRBV10-3	TGTGCCATCAGTGAAGGGACTGGAAATGACAATGAGCAGTTCTTC	CAISEGTGNDNEQFF
TRBJ2-1	TRBD2	.	TRBV19	TGTGCCAGTAGTACCTTAGCGGGACGCGGTAATGAGCAGTTCTTC	CASSTLAGRGNEQFF
TRBJ2-1	.	.	TRBV5-6	TGTGCCAGCCTAGGAGGGATTGGAGTTTACAATGAGCAGTTCTTC	CASLGGIGVYNEQFF
TRBJ1-2	TRBD1	.	TRBV11-3	TGTGCCAGCAGAAATGGACAGGGGAATGGCTACACCTTC	CASRNGQGNGYTF
TRBJ2-7	.	.	TRBV6-5	TGTGCCAGCAGTTACTCGACAGGCACTTACGAGCAGTACTTC	CASSYSTGTYEQYF
TRBJ2-3	.	.	TRBV24-1	TGTGCCACCAGTGGAGGCGGGGGCGATGATACGCAGTATTTT	CATSGGGGDDTQYF
TRBJ1-4	.	.	TRBV2	TGTGCCAGCAGAGTAGAGACAGTGAGGGAAAAACTGTTTTTT	CASRVETVREKLFF
TRBJ1-2	.	once	TRBV7-9	TGTGCCAGCACTCTGTGGGGGGAGGATGGCTACACCTTC	CASTLWGEDGYTF
TRBJ2-1	.	.	TRBV5-4	TGTGCCAGCAGCTCATCCGACAGAAGTGAGCAGTTCTTC	CASSSSDRSEQFF
TRBJ1-5	.	.	TRBV28	TGTGCCAGCAGTTTATTTGGGCTTCGTAGCAATCAGCCCCAGCATTTT	CASSLFGLRSNQPQHF
TRBJ1-1	TRBD1	once	TRBV9	TGTGCCAGCAGCGTAGGAACAGGGGGATTTGCAATGAACACTGAAGCTTTCTTT	CASSVGTGGFAMNTEAFF
TRBJ1-1	.	.	TRBV11-2	TGTGCCAGCAGCTTAGTAAACAGGTGGAACACTGAAGCTTTCTTT	CASSLVNRWNTEAFF
TRBJ2-1	.	.	TRBV9	TGTGCCAGCAGCGTAGCTACCTACAATGAGCAGTTCTTC	CASSVATYNEQFF
TRBJ1-5	.	.	TRBV24-1	TGTGCCACCAGTGATTTCCCCCCCGAGGAGGGATGGTACAATCAGCCCCAGCATTTT	CATSDFPPEEGWYNQPQHF
TRBJ2-3	.	.	TRBV18	TGTGCCAGCTCCACACAGGCCACACTTAGCACAGATACGCAGTATTTT	CASSTQATLSTDTQYF
TRBJ2-4	TRBD2	.	TRBV5-6	TGTGCCAGCAGCTCGGCGGGACTAGCAGTTGCCAAAAACATTCAGTACTTC	CASSSAGLAVAKNIQYF
TRBJ2-3	.	once	TRBV6-4	TGTGCCAGCAGTGACAGGGGTTTCGGGCCCCCAGATACGCAGTATTTT	CASSDRGFGPPDTQYF
TRBJ1-1	.	.	TRBV2	TGTGCCAGCAGTGAATCCAGGGGTGAAGCTTTCTTT	CASSESRGEAFF
TRBJ1-5	.	once	TRBV19	TGTGCCAGTAGTCCACGGGGTTGGAATCAGCCCCAGCATTTT	CASSPRGWNQPQHF
TRBJ2-3	TRBD2	.	TRBV5-4	TGTGCCAGCAGCTTGGCTAGCGGGGGGGCAGATACGCAGTATTTT	CASSLASGGADTQYF
TRBJ1-5	TRBD1	.	TRBV7-8	TGTGCCAGCAGCCCGTGGGGCGAGACAGGGAGTCAGCCCCAGCATTTT	CASSPWGETGSQPQHF
TRBJ2-7	.	.	TRBV29-1	TGCAGCGTTGGGGCCGACGAGCAGTACTTC	CSVGADEQYF
TRBJ1-1	.	.	TRBV19	TGTGCCAGTAGTGTGGGCAGGGCAGGGAACACTGAAGCTTTCTTT	CASSVGRAGNTEAFF
TRBJ2-7	TRBD1	.	TRBV5-1	TGCGCCAGCAGCCGGGACAGGGGAAGAGACGAGCAGTACTTC	CASSRDRGRDEQYF
TRBJ2-3	.	.	TRBV5-1	TGCGCCAGCAGCAAGAATACCCTAGCGACAGGCACAGATACGCAGTATTTT	CASSKNTLATGTDTQYF
TRBJ1-5	TRBD1	.	TRBV24-1	TGTGCCACCAGTGATTGGACAGGACAGCCCCAGCATTTT	CATSDWTGQPQHF
TRBJ2-3	TRBD2	.	TRBV14	TGTGCCAGCAGCCAAGAGGGGGGGGGCACAGATACGCAGTATTTT	CASSQEGGGTDTQYF
TRBJ1-1	.	once	TRBV11-1	TGTGCCAGCAGCTCGTGGACAGATAAGACTGAAGCTTTCTTT	CASSSWTDKTEAFF
TRBJ1-2	.	.	TRBV25-1	TGTGCCAGCAGGGGCACAGGGTTGGGCGGCTACACCTTC	CASRGTGLGGYTF
TRBJ1-2	TRBD1	.	TRBV10-3	TGTGCCATCAGTGGCCCCGGACAGGGAGGCTACACCTTC	CAISGPGQGGYTF
TRBJ1-2	.	.	TRBV5-1	TGCGCCAGCAGCTCAGGTATCTATGGCTACACCTTC	CASSSGIYGYTF
TRBJ1-1	.	many	TRBV15	TGTGCCACCAGCGCGGACAGTAATAACAAAAGGAACACTGAAGCTTTCTTT	CATSADSNNKRNTEAFF
TRBJ1-4	.	.	TRBV9	TGTGCCAGCAGCATGGGGGGGAGAGGTGAAAAACTGTTTTTT	CASSMGGRGEKLFF
TRBJ2-7	.	.	TRBV7-2	TGTGCCAGCAGTTGTAGCGACGAGCAGTACTTC	CASSCSDEQYF
TRBJ2-1	TRBD2	.	TRBV3-1/TRBV3-2	TGTGCCAGCAGCCCTCAGCGGGGCTACAATGAGCAGTTCTTC	CASSPQRGYNEQFF
TRBJ2-7	.	few	TRBV5-6	TGTGCCAGCAGCTTCGGACAGTACATGTACGAGCAGTACTTC	CASSFGQYMYEQYF
TRBJ1-6	.	few	TRBV2	TGTGCCAGCAGGGAGGAGGGAACAAGCTATAATTCACCCCTCCACTTT	CASREEGTSYNSPLHF
TRBJ1-3	.	.	TRBV4-2	TGTGCCAGCAGCCAGGACACAGGAGATGGAAACACCATATATTTT	CASSQDTGDGNTIYF
TRBJ2-1	.	.	TRBV9	TGTGCCAGCAGCGCCACCAGCAATGAGCAGTTCTTC	CASSATSNEQFF
TRBJ2-5	.	.	TRBV3-1/TRBV3-2	TGTGCCAGCAGCTTGACCGGACTGGGAGAGACCCAGTACTTC	CASSLTGLGETQYF
TRBJ2-1	.	.	TRBV27	TGTGCCAGCAGGGGCGGGGCGGTAAATGAGCAGTTCTTC	CASRGGAVNEQFF